This entry is about one TCR beta chain. Its antigen is not identified. The data belong to a study of Ad26.COV2.S vaccination and SARS-CoV-2 variants. Study-level information: COV1001, an Ad26.COV2.S trial, supplied this vaccine-arm donor.

The data were produced by immunoSEQ multiplex PCR, yet TCRdb's version contains in-frame clones alone and is incomplete. The sample consists of about half a million clones, around 89% of them appearing once. V lost 4 bases and J lost 4, with 13 bases in between. The V gene's germline CDR1 is SGHTA and CDR2 FQGNSA. The CDR3 length is 14 residues. The treatment here: 15 to 20 received Ad26.COV2.S at low or high dose, single or two shots; about 5 received placebo; per-sample allocation not given. On day 63 after the first injection, vaccine and placebo recipients gave samples. Study findings and constraints: Reportedly, after vaccination the spike-specific CD8+ and CD4+ T cell responses displayed substantial breadth. People who got the vaccine had more spike-specific TCR breadth than people who got placebo.

This TCR was recovered from a person aged 18-60 years who received the Ad26.COV2.S COVID-19 vaccine or a placebo. The chain couples TRBV7-2 to TRBJ1-1; a possible D gene is TRBD1 (5 bases). The sequenced sample was peripheral blood, obtained in a trial of Ad26.COV2.S vaccine versus placebo. CDR3 amino acids: CASSSGTGSTEAFF. CDR3 nucleotides: TGTGCCAGCAGCTCAGGGACGGGGAGCACTGAAGCTTTCTTT.